The 30 T cell receptor beta chains reported below all come from one sample, sequenced in a study of T cell repertoires in cytomegalovirus infection (dated by TCRdb to 2018 to 2020). Reads for this sample came from an Illumina HiSeq 1500. The public sequencing data were trimmed at Q25 with fastp and processed into clonotypes with MiXCR by TCRdb, which kept only in-frame beta chains. Each CDR3 protein gets just one entry, which takes the most common genes and DNA from the rows behind it. This sample lists about 210,000 distinct CDR3 sequences; about 5.9% were detected once. Around 6.5% of the sample comes from the top ten. The sample was PBMCs. The source is a human donor in good health (CMV status not recorded). Some clones in this sample may be carry-over from other donors' samples.

In this sample, this clonotype turned up many times. The chain combines TRBV12-3 or TRBV12-4 with TRBJ2-7; 8 nucleotides match TRBD1. The CDR3 has 15 residues. With V trimmed by 5 bases and J by 1 base, 7 bases remained unmatched. The CDR3 loop is CASSNRQGPSYEQYF. The CDR3 DNA is TGTGCCAGCAGTAACCGACAGGGGCCTTCCTACGAGCAGTACTTC.

In its sample, this clonotype was seen many times. DNA for the CDR3: TGTGCCAGCAGTCAACTCGTAACCCAAGAGACCCAGTACTTC. Protein product: CASSQLVTQETQYF. The chain uses TRBV27 and TRBJ2-5; no clear D gene. V gave up 5 bases and J gave up 1 base, with 11 bases separating them. Germline V lookup: CDR1 MNHEY, CDR2 SMNVEV (reference sequence). The CDR3 sequence is 14 residues long.

This clonotype occurred many times. The chain combines TRBV5-1 with TRBJ2-7, with D possibly being TRBD1 (5 bases). The V and J ends lost 1 base and 0 bases respectively, with 8 bases between them. This CDR3 has 14 amino acids. Germline V gene sequence: CDR1 SGHRS, CDR2 YFSETQ. The CDR3 reads CASSLTGDSYEQYF. The CDR3 nucleotides are TGCGCCAGCAGCTTGACAGGAGACTCCTACGAGCAGTACTTC.

This clonotype was counted at least ten times. This sequence joins TRBV7-2 and TRBJ2-2; maybe TRBD1 (6 bases). The V end was cut by 1 base, the J end by 4 bases, with 13 bases between. This CDR3 spans 16 amino acids. Looked up from germline, CDR1 is SGHTA and CDR2 is FQGNSA. This CDR3 reads CASSLDGGASTGELFF. CDR3 DNA: TGTGCCAGCAGCTTAGATGGGGGCGCATCCACCGGGGAGCTGTTTTTT. Drawing the rest from reference TRBV7-2 and TRBJ2-2, the complete variable domain is GAGVSQSPSNKVTEKGKDVELRCDPISGHTALYWYRQSLGQGLEFLIYFQGNSAPDKSGLPSDRFSAERTGGSVSTLTIQRTQQEDSAVYLCASSLDGGASTGELFFGEGSRLTVL.

This clonotype was observed many times. The chain employs TRBV28 and TRBJ1-5; D is possibly TRBD1 (5 bases). CDR1 and CDR2 from the germline V gene are MDHEN and SYDVKM. The V gene lost 5 bases and the J gene lost 2 bases, with 10 bases spanning the gap. This CDR3 region has 14 residues. The DNA for the CDR3 is TGTGCCAGCAGTCCTCCGGGACGCAATCAGCCCCAGCATTTT. Amino acid sequence: CASSPPGRNQPQHF.

This clonotype was observed a few times. The chain joins TRBV5-1 to TRBJ1-1; TRBD1 might be the D (5 bases). V was trimmed by 3 bases and J by 0 bases, leaving 9 bases between them. CDR1 is SGHRS and CDR2 is YFSETQ in the germline V gene. The CDR3 runs 14 residues. CDR3 DNA sequence: TGCGCCAGCAGCTGGGGGAACGTGAACACTGAAGCTTTCTTT. Its translation: CASSWGNVNTEAFF.

This clonotype occurred many times. The rearrangement joins TRBV7-2 to TRBJ2-2, with 12 bases aligning to TRBD2. Trimming cost V 5 bases and J 3 bases; bases outside gene matches: 4. The V gene's germline CDR1 is SGHTA and CDR2 FQGNSA. The CDR3 sequence is 16 residues long. This chain's CDR3 is CASSPLAGGYTGELFF. The CDR3 nucleotides are TGTGCCAGCAGCCCACTAGCGGGGGGATACACCGGGGAGCTGTTTTTT.

This clonotype has at least ten counts. J is TRBJ2-7 and V is TRBV5-1; D is undetermined. Trimming took off 0 bases at V and 2 bases at J, with 9 bases between the two ends. In germline, CDR1 is SGHRS, CDR2 YFSETQ. CDR3 size: 14 residues. In DNA form, the CDR3 reads TGCGCCAGCAGCTTGGCCCCAGGCCCCTACGAGCAGTACTTC. Its translation: CASSLAPGPYEQYF. The whole variable domain, filled in from reference TRBV5-1 and TRBJ2-7, reads KAGVTQTPRYLIKTRGQQVTLSCSPISGHRSVSWYQQTPGQGLQFLFEYFSETQRNKGNFPGRFSGRQFSNSRSEMNVSTLELGDSALYLCASSLAPGPYEQYFGPGTRLTVT.

This clonotype was seen at least ten times. The J gene is TRBJ1-2, the V gene TRBV7-2; possible D gene TRBD1, 5 bases. Per the germline V gene, CDR1 is SGHTA and CDR2 is FQGNSA. There are 14 residues in the CDR3. Trimming pared 2 bases from V and 5 bases from J, leaving 12 bases between. The CDR3 sequence: CASSLMRDSYGYTF. CDR3 coding DNA: TGTGCCAGCAGCTTAATGAGGGACTCGTATGGCTACACCTTC. Using reference TRBV7-2 and TRBJ1-2 for the parts outside the CDR3, the full variable domain is GAGVSQSPSNKVTEKGKDVELRCDPISGHTALYWYRQSLGQGLEFLIYFQGNSAPDKSGLPSDRFSAERTGGSVSTLTIQRTQQEDSAVYLCASSLMRDSYGYTFGSGTRLTVV.

In this sample, this clonotype turned up a few times. The CDR3 coding sequence is TGCAGTGCTAGATCCGCGATATCTAATGAAAAACTGTTTTTT. As protein: CSARSAISNEKLFF. J is TRBJ1-4 and V is TRBV20-1; D gene ambiguous. This CDR3 is built from 14 residues. Trimming cost V 2 bases and J 3 bases, with 10 bases left between them. Germline CDR1 DFQATT, CDR2 SNEGSKA (reference sequence).

The table lists this clonotype with many counts. The CDR3 DNA reads TGTGCCAGCAGCTTTTACAGGGAATCTAACTATGGCTACACCTTC. Translation gives CASSFYRESNYGYTF. This chain joins TRBV7-2 and TRBJ1-2, with D tentatively TRBD1 (6 bases). V lost 3 bases, J lost 0 bases, and 11 bases lay in between. The CDR3 runs 15 residues. Germline assignment: CDR1 SGHTA and CDR2 FQGNSA.

In this sample, this clonotype turned up many times. V and J are TRBV5-6 and TRBJ2-7, with D perhaps TRBD1 (6 bases). The CDR3 sequence is 14 residues long. The germline V and J ends were trimmed by 4 bases and 4 bases, with 15 bases remaining between them. Germline CDR1 and CDR2: SGHDT and YYEEEE. The CDR3, as DNA: TGTGCCAGCAGCCGTGCCGGGACACCTTACGAGCAGTACTTC. Translating gives CASSRAGTPYEQYF.

At least ten counts were recorded for this clonotype. V usage is TRBV12-3 or TRBV12-4 and J usage is TRBJ2-3, with a possible D match to TRBD1 (5 bases). The CDR3 has 15 residues. Trimming left V 1 base short and J 2 bases short, with 10 bases between. Here the CDR3 reads CASSLGGRVTDTQYF. CDR3 nucleotides: TGTGCCAGCAGTTTAGGGGGCCGGGTCACAGATACGCAGTATTTT.

This clonotype was detected ten times or more. The chain links TRBV7-2 to TRBJ1-1, with D possibly matching TRBD1 (5 bases). CDR1 SGHTA and CDR2 FQGNSA come from the germline V gene. Trimming took off 4 bases at V and 2 bases at J, with 29 bases between the two ends. CDR3 length: 20 amino acids. CDR3 in amino acids: CASSSSPFWETEVVNTEAFF. The CDR3 DNA follows: TGTGCCAGCAGCTCTTCCCCCTTCTGGGAGACAGAGGTTGTAAACACTGAAGCTTTCTTT.

Many counts were recorded for this clonotype. This sequence joins TRBV30 and TRBJ1-5; D is ambiguous. CDR1 and CDR2 from the germline V gene are GTSNPN and SVGIG (reference sequence). The V end lost 5 bases, the J end lost 4 bases, and 18 bases lay between the germline ends. CDR3 length equals 15 residues. CDR3 sequence reads: CAWGTGERRNQPQHF. As DNA, the CDR3 is TGTGCCTGGGGAACCGGGGAGAGGAGAAATCAGCCCCAGCATTTT.

Ten or more counts support this clonotype. This chain connects TRBV20-1 to TRBJ1-4; TRBD1 aligns across 7 bases. CDR1 is DFQATT, CDR2 SNEGSKA, per germline (reference sequence). J lost 4 bases, V lost 6 bases, and 8 bases had no gene match. The CDR3 has 14 residues. The CDR3 loop is CSASNRDSNEKLFF. CDR3 DNA sequence: TGCAGTGCGAGCAACCGGGACAGTAATGAAAAACTGTTTTTT.

Ten or more counts support this clonotype. The chain combines TRBV6-5 with TRBJ1-1; no clear D. Germline lookup yields CDR1 MNHEY and CDR2 SVGAGI. The germline V and J ends were trimmed by 5 bases and 1 base, with 17 bases remaining between them. This CDR3 is built from 16 residues. CDR3 sequence: CASSRRSQRGNTEAFF. In DNA, the CDR3 is TGTGCCAGCAGTAGGAGGTCCCAGCGGGGGAACACTGAAGCTTTCTTT.

This clonotype occurred many times. The genes are TRBV20-1 and TRBJ2-3; D gene ambiguous. The V gene lost 1 base and the J gene lost 4 bases, with 9 bases spanning the gap. Germline values: CDR1 DFQATT, CDR2 SNEGSKA (reference sequence). The CDR3 is made up of 13 amino acids. This chain's CDR3 is CSARAPPADTQYF. In nucleotides, the CDR3 is TGCAGTGCTAGAGCTCCCCCCGCAGATACGCAGTATTTT.

The chain joins TRBV19 to TRBJ1-1; D uncertain. The CDR3 contains 15 residues. Trimming took 7 bases from V and 2 from J, leaving 17 bases between them. Looked up from germline, CDR1 is LNHDA and CDR2 is SQIVND (reference sequence). CDR3 loop: CASNPLGGRNTEAFF. CDR3 nucleotide sequence: TGTGCCAGTAATCCCCTCGGAGGAAGAAACACTGAAGCTTTCTTT.

This clonotype was seen many times. The chain uses TRBV15 and TRBJ1-4; no definite D call. The germline V gene has CDR1 LNHNV and CDR2 YYDKDF (reference sequence). Between the trimmed V and J ends, which lost 7 bases and 8 bases, there was a span of 14 bases. The CDR3 length is 13 residues. This CDR3 reads CATTQNTEEKLFF. CDR3 in DNA: TGTGCCACCACACAAAACACGGAGGAAAAACTGTTTTTT.

V usage is TRBV5-1 and J usage is TRBJ1-5; TRBD1 might be the D (6 bases). With 1 base removed from V and 7 bases from J, the gap between germline ends came to 15 bases. The CDR3 extends over 15 amino acids. Per germline, CDR1 SGHRS and CDR2 YFSETQ. The CDR3 coding sequence is TGCGCCAGCAGCTTGACGGGGGGGCGGGAACAGCCCCAGCATTTT. This sequence encodes CASSLTGGREQPQHF.

This clonotype was observed at least ten times. This rearrangement joins TRBV11-3 to TRBJ1-1; D ambiguous. CDR1 is SGHNT and CDR2 is YENEEA in the germline V gene. The CDR3 runs 14 residues. V was clipped by 5 bases and J by 2 bases, with 12 bases between them. CDR3 nucleotide sequence: TGTGCCAGCAGCGAAAGGCCCACTAACACTGAAGCTTTCTTT. This codes for CASSERPTNTEAFF.

This clonotype was observed many times. The V gene is TRBV2, the J gene TRBJ2-4, with D tentatively TRBD1 or TRBD2 (5 bases each). This CDR3 is 13 amino acids long. The germline V gene has CDR1 SNHLY and CDR2 FYNNEI. With 11 bases removed from V and 5 bases from J, the gap between germline ends came to 16 bases. The CDR3 nucleotides read TGTGCCGGCCGATTGGGACGGCAAAACATTCAGTACTTC. Amino acid sequence: CAGRLGRQNIQYF.

This clonotype was seen at least ten times. The rearrangement links TRBV28 to TRBJ2-1, with a possible D match to TRBD2 (5 bases). CDR1 and CDR2 (germline): MDHEN, SYDVKM. V was trimmed by 5 bases and J by 8 bases, leaving 16 bases between them. CDR3 length: 14 residues. CDR3 sequence reads: CASSQEASSDEQFF. CDR3 DNA: TGTGCCAGCAGTCAAGAGGCTAGCAGCGATGAGCAGTTCTTC.

Ten or more counts support this clonotype. This chain links TRBV20-1 with TRBJ2-1; 12 bases agree with TRBD1. The CDR3 totals 14 residues. CDR1 DFQATT and CDR2 SNEGSKA come from the germline V gene (reference sequence). The ends lost 6 bases at V and 9 bases at J; junction bases unmatched: 9. The CDR3 DNA follows: TGCAGTGCGTTCCCGGGACAGGGGGCCTCTGAGCAGTTCTTC. The encoded protein is CSAFPGQGASEQFF.

This clonotype was recorded many times. The chain links TRBV11-3 to TRBJ2-1; TRBD1 is a possible D gene (7 bases). V lost 4 bases, J lost 0 bases, and 16 bases lay in between. The CDR3 is made up of 17 amino acids. Germline-derived CDR1 and CDR2 are SGHNT and YENEEA. The CDR3 DNA sequence: TGTGCCAGCAGCTCAGGGGGACTCCATAGCTCCTACAATGAGCAGTTCTTC. Its translation is CASSSGGLHSSYNEQFF.

This clonotype was counted ten times or more. The chain carries TRBV2 and TRBJ2-2; possibly TRBD2 for D (6 bases). V lost 3 bases, J lost 0 bases, and 8 bases lay in between. Germline V gene data show CDR1 as SNHLY and CDR2 as FYNNEI. The CDR3 runs to 15 residues. The CDR3, as DNA: TGTGCCAGCAGTGAGGAGGGGACGAACACCGGGGAGCTGTTTTTT. Protein sequence: CASSEEGTNTGELFF. Using reference TRBV2 and TRBJ2-2 for the parts outside the CDR3, the full variable domain is EPEVTQTPSHQVTQMGQEVILRCVPISNHLYFYWYRQILGQKVEFLVSFYNNEISEKSEIFDDQFSVERPDGSNFTLKIRSTKLEDSAMYFCASSEEGTNTGELFFGEGSRLTVL.

This clonotype occurred a few times. This chain connects TRBV20-1 to TRBJ2-7, with 10 bases lining up with TRBD1. Trimming at V came to 5 bases and at J to 2 bases, leaving 9 bases not matched to a gene. CDR1 DFQATT and CDR2 SNEGSKA come from the germline V gene (reference sequence). This CDR3 is 15 amino acids long. The CDR3 region is CSAFSPGQGTYEQYF. DNA for the CDR3: TGCAGTGCTTTTTCTCCGGGACAGGGGACCTACGAGCAGTACTTC.

In its sample, this clonotype was seen many times. J is TRBJ1-1 and V is TRBV5-1, with D perhaps TRBD1 (5 bases). The V gene's germline CDR1 is SGHRS and CDR2 YFSETQ. Deletions cut 4 bases from V and 3 bases from J, with 16 bases between. This CDR3 spans 15 amino acids. The CDR3 spells CASSPFQGGDTEAFF. In nucleotides, the CDR3 is TGCGCCAGCAGCCCGTTCCAGGGTGGGGACACTGAAGCTTTCTTT. Full variable domain (rest looked up from reference TRBV5-1 and TRBJ1-1): KAGVTQTPRYLIKTRGQQVTLSCSPISGHRSVSWYQQTPGQGLQFLFEYFSETQRNKGNFPGRFSGRQFSNSRSEMNVSTLELGDSALYLCASSPFQGGDTEAFFGQGTRLTVV.

As to this clonotype: Mismatch with germline at one junction end may stem from a read error. The gene calls are TRBV28 and TRBJ2-1, with D perhaps matching TRBD2 (5 bases). The CDR3 is 11 amino acids. Per the germline V gene, CDR1 is MDHEN and CDR2 is SYDVKM. The CDR3 is CARSLAREQLF. The CDR3 DNA reads TGTGCCAGAAGTTTAGCGCGTGAGCAGTTATTC.